Following are 12 T cell receptor beta chains from one sample sequenced in a study of cytomegalovirus exposure and HLA in healthy donors. Primers: 60 Vbeta forward and 13 Jbeta reverse. Repertoires were generated with immunoSEQ multiplex PCR, while TCRdb's copy carries only in-frame clones and drops some. The data show about 150,000 clones, 65% to 85% seen once. Sequencing was done on a sample of PBMCs. These receptors were obtained from a woman aged 40 to 55 in good health and CMV-seropositive.

The V call is TRBV9, the J call TRBJ2-7, with 7 bases identical to TRBD2. V was clipped by 3 bases and J by 4 bases; unmatched bases: 7. The CDR3 has 14 residues. Germline lookup yields CDR1 SGDLS and CDR2 YYNGEE. The DNA for the CDR3 is TGTGCCAGCAGCGCCACTAGCGAGACTTACGAGCAGTACTTC. As protein: CASSATSETYEQYF.

This chain connects TRBV28 to TRBJ1-4; D is unresolved. The CDR3 sequence is 14 residues long. Germline lookup yields CDR1 MDHEN and CDR2 SYDVKM. Between the trimmed V and J ends, which lost 3 bases and 8 bases, there was a span of 13 bases. As DNA, the CDR3 is TGTGCCAGCAGTTTGGGAGCTTTACGGGAAAAACTGTTTTTT. This translates into CASSLGALREKLFF.

The chain couples TRBV9 to TRBJ2-3; TRBD2 matches at 9 bases. This CDR3 is 15 amino acids long. Trimming at V came to 5 bases and at J to 0 bases, leaving 4 bases not matched to a gene. Germline assignment: CDR1 SGDLS and CDR2 YYNGEE. The CDR3 sequence is CASRPTSGSTDTQYF. For the CDR3, the DNA is TGTGCCAGCAGACCAACTAGCGGGAGCACAGATACGCAGTATTTT.

V usage is TRBV19 and J usage is TRBJ1-5; a possible D gene is TRBD1 (6 bases). The germline V gene has CDR1 LNHDA and CDR2 SQIVND (reference sequence). This CDR3 is 13 amino acids long. Trimming cost V 5 bases and J 6 bases, with 11 bases left between them. The CDR3 DNA reads as TGTGCCAGTAGTCCTCTACAGGGTCAGCCCCAGCATTTT. Its translation: CASSPLQGQPQHF.

The chain couples TRBV10-1 to TRBJ1-5; 10 bases map to TRBD1. The V gene's germline CDR1 is WNHNN and CDR2 SYGVQD (reference sequence). Unmatched junction bases numbered 19, after V lost 5 bases and J lost 0 bases. The CDR3 covers 21 residues. In DNA, the CDR3 is TGCGCCAGCAGTAATCACGATCGAACCGGGACAGGGGTCTATAGCAATCAGCCCCAGCATTTT. It translates to CASSNHDRTGTGVYSNQPQHF.

The chain couples TRBV29-1 to TRBJ2-4; 11 positions agree with TRBD1. This CDR3 has 18 amino acids. Unmatched junction bases numbered 16, after V lost 6 bases and J lost 3 bases. The germline V gene has CDR1 SQVTM and CDR2 ANQGSEA. The CDR3 bases are TGCAGCGTCCAATTTATGGACAGGGGGCCCCCCCTCAAAAACATTCAGTACTTC. Translating it yields CSVQFMDRGPPLKNIQYF.

The V gene is TRBV5-6, the J gene TRBJ2-5, with TRBD1 matching 10 bases. The CDR3 contains 17 residues. The V gene's germline CDR1 is SGHDT and CDR2 YYEEEE. The V segment lost 6 bases and the J segment 7 bases; nucleotides outside the gene matches: 18. The CDR3 coding sequence is TGTGCCAGCAACCGCCGGGGACAGGGGCGTTCCAAGTTGACCCAGTACTTC. Amino acid sequence: CASNRRGQGRSKLTQYF.

CDR3 nucleotide sequence: TGTGCCAGCAGCCAACAGGGGGAGGGCACAGATACGCAGTATTTT. It codes for CASSQQGEGTDTQYF. The rearrangement links TRBV4-2 to TRBJ2-3; D perhaps matches TRBD1 (7 bases). Germline CDR1 reads LGHNA; CDR2 reads YNFKEQ. The V end lost 2 bases, the J end lost 1 base, and 10 bases lay between the germline ends. This CDR3 comprises 15 residues.

The CDR3 here is CASSLISEEQFF. For the CDR3, the DNA is TGTGCCAGCAGCTTAATCTCGGAGGAGCAGTTCTTC. The rearrangement uses TRBV7-9 and TRBJ2-1; D remains unclear. Trimming cost V 2 bases and J 10 bases, with 9 bases left between them. The germline V gene has CDR1 SEHNR and CDR2 FQNEAQ (reference sequence). This CDR3 has 12 residues. The full variable domain, in which reference TRBV7-9 and TRBJ2-1 provide the parts outside the CDR3, is DTGVSQNPRHKITKRGQNVTFRCDPISEHNRLYWYRQTLGQGPEFLTYFQNEAQLEKSRLLSDRFSAERPKGSFSTLEIQRTEQGDSAMYLCASSLISEEQFFGPGTRLTVL.

The chain uses TRBV29-1 and TRBJ2-7; TRBD2 matches at 8 bases. Trimming cost V 0 bases and J 4 bases; bases outside gene matches: 11. The CDR3 contains 16 residues. Germline values: CDR1 SQVTM, CDR2 ANQGSEA. CDR3: CSVEDRGGTRMYEQYF. DNA for the CDR3: TGCAGCGTTGAAGATAGGGGGGGGACTAGGATGTACGAGCAGTACTTC.

The chain links TRBV5-5 to TRBJ2-5; TRBD2 is a possible D gene (6 bases). The CDR3 extends over 15 amino acids. V gave up 0 bases and J gave up 5 bases, with 14 bases separating them. Germline CDR1 SGHKS, CDR2 YYEKEE (reference sequence). The CDR3 DNA sequence: TGTGCCAGCAGCTTGGGGGGACTGGCACGGGAGACCCAGTACTTC. Amino acids: CASSLGGLARETQYF.

V is TRBV2 and J is TRBJ2-3; 10 bases line up with TRBD2. CDR1 and CDR2 (germline): SNHLY, FYNNEI. This CDR3 contains 14 residues. The V segment lost 7 bases and the J segment 3 bases; nucleotides outside the gene matches: 4. The CDR3 protein is CASNGAGGTDTQYF. In DNA form, the CDR3 reads TGTGCCAGCAATGGAGCGGGAGGGACAGATACGCAGTATTTT.